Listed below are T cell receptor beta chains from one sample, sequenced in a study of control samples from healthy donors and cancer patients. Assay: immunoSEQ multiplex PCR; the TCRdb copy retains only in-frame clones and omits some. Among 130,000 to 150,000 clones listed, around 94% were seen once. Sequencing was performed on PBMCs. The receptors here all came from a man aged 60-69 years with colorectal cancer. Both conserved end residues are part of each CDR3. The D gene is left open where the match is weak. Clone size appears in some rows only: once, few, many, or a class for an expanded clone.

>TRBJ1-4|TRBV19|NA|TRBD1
CASSFRTGVFF
TGTGCCAGTAGTTTCCGGACAGGGGTGTTTTTT
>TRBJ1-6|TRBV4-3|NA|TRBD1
CASSQNRGDNSPLHF
TGCGCCAGCAGCCAGAACAGGGGAGATAATTCACCCCTCCACTTT
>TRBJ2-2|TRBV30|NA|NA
CAWNRGPGELFF
TGTGCCTGGAATAGGGGCCCCGGGGAGCTGTTTTTT
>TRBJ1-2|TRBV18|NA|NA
CASSPSFDYGYTF
TGTGCCAGCTCACCAAGTTTCGACTATGGCTACACCTTC
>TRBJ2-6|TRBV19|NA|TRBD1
CASSPTGLGANVLTF
TGTGCCAGTAGTCCGACAGGGTTGGGGGCCAACGTCCTGACTTTC
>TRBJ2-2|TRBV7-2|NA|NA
CASSSAPAPNTGELFF
TGTGCCAGCAGCTCTGCTCCGGCCCCGAACACCGGGGAGCTGTTTTTT
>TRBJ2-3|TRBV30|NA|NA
CAWSAPVATQYF
TGTGCCTGGAGCGCCCCCGTAGCCACGCAGTATTTT
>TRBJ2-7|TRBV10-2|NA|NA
CASSGRSSYEQYF
TGCGCCAGCAGTGGACGGAGCTCCTACGAGCAGTACTTC
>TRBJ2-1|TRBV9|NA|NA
CASSLSGTIYNEQFF
TGTGCCAGCAGCTTATCCGGGACCATATACAATGAGCAGTTCTTC
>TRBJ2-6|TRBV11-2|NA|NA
CASGGTLANVLTF
TGTGCCAGCGGGGGGACTCTAGCCAACGTCCTGACTTTC
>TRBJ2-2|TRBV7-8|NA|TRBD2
CASSVGLAGGNTGELFF
TGTGCCAGCAGCGTGGGACTAGCGGGAGGAAACACCGGGGAGCTGTTTTTT
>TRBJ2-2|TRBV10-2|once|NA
CASRAPQGPNTGELFF
TGCGCCAGCAGGGCTCCGCAGGGCCCGAACACCGGGGAGCTGTTTTTT
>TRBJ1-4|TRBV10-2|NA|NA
CASSEPFLREKLFF
TGCGCCAGCAGTGAACCGTTCTTGCGTGAAAAACTGTTTTTT
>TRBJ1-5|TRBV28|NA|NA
CASSNQGGNQPQHF
TGTGCCAGCAGCAATCAGGGCGGCAATCAGCCCCAGCATTTT
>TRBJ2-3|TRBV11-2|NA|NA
CASSWNGLTDTQYF
TGTGCCAGCAGCTGGAACGGCCTCACAGATACGCAGTATTTT
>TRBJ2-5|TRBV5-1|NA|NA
CASSLASTAGETQYF
TGCGCCAGCAGCTTGGCTTCCACCGCCGGAGAGACCCAGTACTTC
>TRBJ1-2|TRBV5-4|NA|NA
CASTQNGGAMSFNYGYTF
TGTGCCAGCACCCAGAACGGGGGCGCGATGTCTTTTAACTATGGCTACACCTTC
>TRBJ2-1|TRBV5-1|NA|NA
CASSHSPNNEQFF
TGCGCCAGCTCGCATTCGCCGAACAATGAGCAGTTCTTC
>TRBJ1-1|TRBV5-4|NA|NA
CASSSGLWVEAFF
TGTGCCAGCAGCTCGGGACTTTGGGTCGAAGCTTTCTTT
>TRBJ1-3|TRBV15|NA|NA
CATSRDFGYQGNTIYF
TGTGCCACCAGCAGAGATTTCGGGTATCAGGGAAACACCATATATTTT
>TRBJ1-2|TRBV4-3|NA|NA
CASSQDRVLSIYGYTF
TGCGCCAGCAGCCAAGATAGGGTCCTCTCAATCTATGGCTACACCTTC
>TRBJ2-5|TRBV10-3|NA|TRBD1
CAINSGQGATQYF
TGTGCCATCAATTCGGGACAGGGGGCGACCCAGTACTTC
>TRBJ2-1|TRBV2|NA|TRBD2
CASKRGGSYNEQFF
TGTGCCAGTAAGCGGGGGGGCTCCTACAATGAGCAGTTCTTC
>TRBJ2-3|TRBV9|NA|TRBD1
CASSARTGGDPDTQYF
TGTGCCAGCAGCGCAAGGACAGGGGGGGACCCAGATACGCAGTATTTT
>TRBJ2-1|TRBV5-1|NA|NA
CASSPSSAPVVEQFF
TGCGCCAGCAGCCCCTCTAGCGCTCCTGTGGTTGAGCAGTTCTTC
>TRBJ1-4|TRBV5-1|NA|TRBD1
CASSFGSTGGNEKLFF
TGCGCCAGCAGCTTTGGGTCGACAGGGGGTAATGAAAAACTGTTTTTT
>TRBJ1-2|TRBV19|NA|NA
CASSNPMAQGFTHGYTF
TGTGCCAGTAGTAACCCAATGGCACAGGGATTTACGCATGGCTACACCTTC
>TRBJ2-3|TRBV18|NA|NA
CASSPLFTGISTDTQYF
TGTGCCAGCTCACCACTGTTTACGGGGATTAGCACAGATACGCAGTATTTT
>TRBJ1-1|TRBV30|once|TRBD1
CAWSPTGASRTEAFF
TGTGCCTGGAGCCCGACAGGGGCCTCTCGGACTGAAGCTTTCTTT
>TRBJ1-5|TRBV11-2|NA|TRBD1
CASSVGQGPNQPQHF
TGTGCCAGCAGCGTAGGACAGGGTCCCAATCAGCCCCAGCATTTT
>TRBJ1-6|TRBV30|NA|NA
CACIGGSSYNSPLHF
TGTGCCTGCATAGGGGGAAGCTCCTATAATTCACCCCTCCACTTT
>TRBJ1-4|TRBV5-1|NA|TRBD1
CASSSGTGGEKLFF
TGCGCCAGCAGCTCGGGGACAGGGGGTGAAAAACTGTTTTTT
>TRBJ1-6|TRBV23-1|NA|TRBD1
CASPKKAGTAGNSPLHF
TGCGCCAGCCCAAAAAAGGCCGGGACAGCGGGAAATTCACCCCTCCACTTT
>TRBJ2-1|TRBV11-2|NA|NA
CASSFRWGNNEQFF
TGTGCCAGCAGCTTTAGGTGGGGGAACAATGAGCAGTTCTTC
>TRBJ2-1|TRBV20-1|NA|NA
CSAWTGDEQFF
TGCAGTGCCTGGACCGGGGATGAGCAGTTCTTC
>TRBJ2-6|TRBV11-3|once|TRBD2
CASSPGGTGANVLTF
TGTGCCAGCAGCCCCGGGGGGACTGGGGCCAACGTCCTGACTTTC
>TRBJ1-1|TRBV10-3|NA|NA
CAISTEHTEAFF
TGTGCCATCAGTACAGAGCACACTGAAGCTTTCTTT
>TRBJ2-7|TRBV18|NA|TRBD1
CASSPAGTDSYEQYF
TGTGCCAGCTCACCAGCCGGGACAGACTCCTACGAGCAGTACTTC
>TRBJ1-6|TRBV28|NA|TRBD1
CASSSLQGAGYNSPLHF
TGTGCCAGCAGTTCACTACAGGGGGCCGGGTATAATTCACCCCTCCACTTT
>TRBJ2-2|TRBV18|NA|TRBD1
CASSPGTENTGELFF
TGTGCCAGCTCACCAGGGACAGAAAACACCGGGGAGCTGTTTTTT
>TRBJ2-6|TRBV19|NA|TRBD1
CASSQGTGPAGANVLTF
TGTGCCAGTAGTCAAGGGACAGGGCCGGCGGGGGCCAACGTCCTGACTTTC
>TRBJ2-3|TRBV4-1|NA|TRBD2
CASSQVLAGADTQYF
TGCGCCAGCAGCCAAGTTCTAGCGGGCGCAGATACGCAGTATTTT
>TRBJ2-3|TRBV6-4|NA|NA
CASSERLLGDTQYF
TGTGCCAGCAGTGAGCGACTGCTCGGAGATACGCAGTATTTT
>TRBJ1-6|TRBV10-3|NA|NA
CAISEGVGNNSPLHF
TGTGCCATCAGTGAAGGGGTTGGAAATAATTCACCCCTCCACTTT
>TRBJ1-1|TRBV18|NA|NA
CASSPAPARGNEAFF
TGTGCCAGCTCACCTGCCCCCGCCAGGGGAAATGAAGCTTTCTTT
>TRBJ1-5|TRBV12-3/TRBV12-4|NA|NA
CASSLGRDQPQHF
TGTGCCAGCAGTTTAGGGAGGGATCAGCCCCAGCATTTT
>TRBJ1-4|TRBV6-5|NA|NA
CASSNPSKGSKLFF
TGTGCCAGCAGTAACCCATCTAAGGGTTCAAAACTGTTTTTT
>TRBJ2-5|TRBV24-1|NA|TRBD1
CATSVGSGTAQETQYF
TGTGCCACCAGTGTGGGGTCAGGGACAGCCCAAGAGACCCAGTACTTC
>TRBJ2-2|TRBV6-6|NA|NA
CAIQGGNTGELFF
TGTGCCATCCAGGGTGGGAACACCGGGGAGCTGTTTTTT